This TCR beta chain stems from a study of shared clonotypes between healthy human individuals (dated by TCRdb to about 2020). In the study overall: The cohort included a few men and a couple of women between 18 and 49 years of age. Per donor, three plates each were used for CD4 naive and CD4 memory, two for CD8 naive, and one for CD8 memory. To estimate repertoire size and how much clonotype sharing occurs between individuals, the study deeply sequenced the blood TCR repertoires of several healthy adults. Leukapheresis yielded between about 0.85 and 9 billion PBMCs per donor. Libraries were prepared and TCR repertoires were sequenced by different laboratories using diverse techniques, in order to increase sequencing depth and limit assay-specific biases. What the research found in general, with its limitations: Only blood was sampled, and tissue TCR repertoires likely differ from those in blood. Because the study included a small number of donors, the genetic and exposure-history diversity represented was limited. Even with the large sequencing depth, rarefaction of the sorted-subset datasets indicated that sequencing was incomplete. Pairwise subsampling led to the expectation that sequencing depth would affect the degree of clonotype sharing among donors. Across several donors, around 5.4% of naive CD4, approximately 3.5% of naive CD8, about 2% of memory CD4, and over 0.35% of memory CD8 clonotypes were shared. Estimated clonotype richness was generally larger for naive than for memory subsets. Clonotypes shared by all four sorted-subset donors showed higher generation probabilities than non-shared clonotypes.

Remarks on this clone: Its binding antigen is unknown. No base quality values were provided; no much bigger clone lies one nucleotide off.

The CDR3 has 16 amino acids, counting the end cysteine and phenylalanine. Of all the DNA, just the CDR3 is kept, 48 bases in frame from base 1. For CDR1 and CDR2, the germline V gene lists MRHNA and SNTAGT. Trimming removed 0 bases from V and 4 bases from J, leaving 14 bases between the germline ends. The donors were healthy, HIV-negative adults with no recently reported acute infections or vaccinations. Every donor was a Caucasian adult residing in Nashville, Tennessee, USA. CD4+ T cells were enriched by magnetic negative selection; naive cells were then positively selected on CD45RA, and the negative fraction formed the memory subset. Blood was collected by leukapheresis, and PBMCs were isolated by Ficoll-Histopaque density gradient centrifugation and then cryopreserved in liquid nitrogen vapor phase. Purity and quantity of every magnetically sorted T cell population were checked by analytical flow cytometry. From each sorted fraction, genomic DNA was isolated and quantified by UV absorbance on a Nanodrop 2000c.

TCR CDR3 regions were amplified from genomic DNA by multiplex PCR using the deep immunoSEQ assay. Extracted genomic DNA from each cell subset was spread evenly across all wells of several immunoSEQ 96-well plates, with each plate serving as a replicate. For sorted subsets, approximately 210 ng of genomic DNA, equivalent to 30,000 or so T cell genomes, went into each replicate PCR. Purified libraries were quantified with a Qubit 3.0 fluorometer, sized on a Bioanalyzer 2100, and re-quantified with the KAPA Library Quantification kit. A separate single-read 150-cycle Illumina NextSeq 550 flow cell was used to sequence each immunoSEQ 96-well plate. Turning to the authors' computational methods: Because only junctional sequences without quality scores were contained in the immunoSEQ output, filtering matching that applied to full-length reads could not be performed. Sequences were annotated with PyIR, a Python wrapper for IgBLAST v1.9, using IMGT germline references to assign V/J genes and CDR3. Any read was removed if the V/J assignment was weak (E-value above 1e-6), the CDR3 was missing, or the read contained stop codons, out-of-frame junctions, or ambiguous translated residues. V3J clonotypes were defined by identical inferred V gene, J gene, and CDR3 amino acid sequence. Percentage overlap between repertoires was computed as shared unique clonotypes divided by the size of the smaller repertoire. Three approaches were used to assess repertoire richness: RTK rarefaction, the Chao1 estimator, and Recon v2.1 estimates of unobserved clonotypes. OLGA was used to compute generation probabilities for all TCRbeta clonotypes that the gDNA method yielded from several donors. In its TCRdb copy, this immuneACCESS table keeps in-frame sequences only and misses some clones. Where compared with another copy, unresolved V genes explain less than half of these, and the others have no known cause. V and J calls and clone size are given by that table; D and trimming were obtained from the DNA. A total of some 1.5 million clones appear in this sample, roughly 97% of them only once. The ten largest clones add up to 0.95% to 1.5% of the sample.

The receptor's source is a man under 40 in good health. Sequencing was done on a sample of naive CD4+ T cells sorted from blood. This sample's cell subset or site label indicates: CD45RA+ positively selected. The receptor chain draws on TRBV6-4 and TRBJ2-3; a tentative D match to TRBD2 spans 6 bases. The nucleotide sequence is TGTGCCAGCAGTGACTCCGGGGGTTCGTCGTCAGATACGCAGTATTTT. Its coded protein is CASSDSGGSSSDTQYF.